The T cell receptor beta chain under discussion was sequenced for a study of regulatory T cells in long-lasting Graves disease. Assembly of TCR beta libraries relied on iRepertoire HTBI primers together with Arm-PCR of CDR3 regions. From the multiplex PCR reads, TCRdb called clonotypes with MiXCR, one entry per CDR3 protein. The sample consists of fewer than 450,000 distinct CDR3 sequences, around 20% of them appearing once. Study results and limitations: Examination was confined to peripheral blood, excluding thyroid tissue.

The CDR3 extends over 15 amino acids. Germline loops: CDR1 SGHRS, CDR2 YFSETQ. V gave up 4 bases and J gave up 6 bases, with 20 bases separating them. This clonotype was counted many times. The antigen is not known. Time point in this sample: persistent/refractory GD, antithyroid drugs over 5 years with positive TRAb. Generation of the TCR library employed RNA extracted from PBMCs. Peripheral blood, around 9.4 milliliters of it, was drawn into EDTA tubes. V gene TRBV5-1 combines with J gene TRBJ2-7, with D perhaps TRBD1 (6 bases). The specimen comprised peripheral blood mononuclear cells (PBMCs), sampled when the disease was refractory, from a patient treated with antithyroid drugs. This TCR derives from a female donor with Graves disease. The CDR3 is CASSPVQGILLEQYF. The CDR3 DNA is TGCGCCAGCAGCCCTGTACAGGGCATCCTCCTCGAGCAGTACTTC.